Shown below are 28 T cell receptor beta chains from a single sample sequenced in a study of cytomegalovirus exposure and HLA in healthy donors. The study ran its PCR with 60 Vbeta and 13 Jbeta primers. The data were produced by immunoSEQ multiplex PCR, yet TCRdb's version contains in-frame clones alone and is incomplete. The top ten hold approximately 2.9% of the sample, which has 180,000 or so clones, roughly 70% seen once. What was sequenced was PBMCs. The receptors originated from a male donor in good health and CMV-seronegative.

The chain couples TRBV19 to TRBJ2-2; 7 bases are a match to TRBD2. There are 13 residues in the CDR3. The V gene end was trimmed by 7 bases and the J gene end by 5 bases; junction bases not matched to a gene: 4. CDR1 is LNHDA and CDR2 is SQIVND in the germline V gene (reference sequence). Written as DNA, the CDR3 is TGTGCCAGTAAAGGGCGGGAGACCGGGGAGCTGTTTTTT. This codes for CASKGRETGELFF.

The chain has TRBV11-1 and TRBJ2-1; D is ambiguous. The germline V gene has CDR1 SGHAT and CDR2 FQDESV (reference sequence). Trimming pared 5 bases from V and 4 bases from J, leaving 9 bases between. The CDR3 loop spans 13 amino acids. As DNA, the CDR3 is TGTGCCAGCAGCCCGACATCTTACAATGAGCAGTTCTTC. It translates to CASSPTSYNEQFF.

The CDR3 here is CATSRGQLPNTEAFF. The CDR3 region has the DNA TGTGCCACCAGCAGAGGACAGCTACCAAACACTGAAGCTTTCTTT. This chain uses TRBV15 with TRBJ1-1; possible D gene TRBD1, 5 bases. V lost 1 base, J lost 2 bases, and 11 bases lay in between. CDR3 length: 15 amino acids. Germline V gene data show CDR1 as LNHNV and CDR2 as YYDKDF (reference sequence).

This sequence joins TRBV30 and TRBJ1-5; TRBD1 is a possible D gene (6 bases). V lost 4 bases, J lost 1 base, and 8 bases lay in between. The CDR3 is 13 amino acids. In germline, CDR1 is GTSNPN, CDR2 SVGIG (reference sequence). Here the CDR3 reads CAWTGESNQPQHF. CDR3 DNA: TGTGCCTGGACAGGGGAGAGCAATCAGCCCCAGCATTTT.

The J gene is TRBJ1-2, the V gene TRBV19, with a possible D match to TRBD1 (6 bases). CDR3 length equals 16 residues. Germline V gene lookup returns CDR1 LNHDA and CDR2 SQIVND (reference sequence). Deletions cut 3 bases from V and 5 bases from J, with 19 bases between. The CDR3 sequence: CASSILSLQGRYGYTF. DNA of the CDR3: TGTGCCAGTAGTATCCTTTCACTACAGGGAAGGTATGGCTACACCTTC.

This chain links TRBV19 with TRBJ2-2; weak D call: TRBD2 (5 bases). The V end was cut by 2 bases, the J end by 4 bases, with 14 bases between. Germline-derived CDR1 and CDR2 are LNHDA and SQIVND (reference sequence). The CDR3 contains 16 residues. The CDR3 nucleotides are TGTGCCAGTAGTATAACGGGAAACCTAGCCACCGGGGAGCTGTTTTTT. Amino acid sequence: CASSITGNLATGELFF.

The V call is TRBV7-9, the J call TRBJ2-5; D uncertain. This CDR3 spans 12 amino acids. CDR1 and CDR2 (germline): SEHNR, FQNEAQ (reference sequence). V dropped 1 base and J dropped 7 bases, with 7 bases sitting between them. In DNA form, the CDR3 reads TGTGCCAGCAGCTTAGTAGTGTGGACCCAGTACTTC. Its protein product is CASSLVVWTQYF.

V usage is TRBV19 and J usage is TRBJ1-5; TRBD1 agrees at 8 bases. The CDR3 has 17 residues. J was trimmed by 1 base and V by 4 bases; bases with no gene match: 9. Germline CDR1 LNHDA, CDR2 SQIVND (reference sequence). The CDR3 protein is CASSTLPRGQSNQPQHF. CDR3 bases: TGTGCCAGTAGTACCCTACCCAGGGGGCAGAGCAATCAGCCCCAGCATTTT.

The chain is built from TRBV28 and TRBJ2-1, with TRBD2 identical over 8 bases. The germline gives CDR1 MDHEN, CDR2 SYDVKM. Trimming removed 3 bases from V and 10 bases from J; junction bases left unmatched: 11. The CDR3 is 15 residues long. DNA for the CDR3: TGTGCCAGCAGTTTCCCCCCTAGCGGGCGAGGCGAGCAGTTCTTC. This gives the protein CASSFPPSGRGEQFF.

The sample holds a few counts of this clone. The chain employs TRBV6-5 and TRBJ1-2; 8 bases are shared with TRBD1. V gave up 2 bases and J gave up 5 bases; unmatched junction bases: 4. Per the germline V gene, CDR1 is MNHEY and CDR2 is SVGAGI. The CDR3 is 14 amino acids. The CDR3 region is CASSYRDRGYGYTF. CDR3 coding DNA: TGTGCCAGCAGTTACCGCGACAGGGGTTATGGCTACACCTTC.

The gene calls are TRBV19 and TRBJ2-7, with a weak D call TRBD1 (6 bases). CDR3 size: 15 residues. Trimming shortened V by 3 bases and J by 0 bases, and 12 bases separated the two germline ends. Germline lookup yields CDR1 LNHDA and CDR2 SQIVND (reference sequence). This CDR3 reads CASSISRGSSYEQYF. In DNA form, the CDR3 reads TGTGCCAGTAGTATCAGCAGGGGCTCCTCCTACGAGCAGTACTTC. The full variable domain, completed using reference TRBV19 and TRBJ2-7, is DGGITQSPKYLFRKEGQNVTLSCEQNLNHDAMYWYRQDPGQGLRLIYYSQIVNDFQKGDIAEGYSVSREKKESFPLTVTSAQKNPTAFYLCASSISRGSSYEQYFGPGTRLTVT.

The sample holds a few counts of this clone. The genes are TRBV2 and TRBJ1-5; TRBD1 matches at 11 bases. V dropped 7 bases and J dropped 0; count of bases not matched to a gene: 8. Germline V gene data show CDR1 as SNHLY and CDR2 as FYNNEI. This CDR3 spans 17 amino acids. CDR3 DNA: TGTGCCAGCACTGGGACAGGGGGTCCTCGTAGCAATCAGCCCCAGCATTTT. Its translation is CASTGTGGPRSNQPQHF.

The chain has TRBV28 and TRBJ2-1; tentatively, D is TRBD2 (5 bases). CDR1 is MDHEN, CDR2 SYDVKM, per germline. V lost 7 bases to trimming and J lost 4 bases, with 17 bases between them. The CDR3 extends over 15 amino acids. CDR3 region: CASTFSTREYNEQFF. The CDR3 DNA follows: TGTGCCAGCACCTTTTCTACTAGAGAGTACAATGAGCAGTTCTTC.

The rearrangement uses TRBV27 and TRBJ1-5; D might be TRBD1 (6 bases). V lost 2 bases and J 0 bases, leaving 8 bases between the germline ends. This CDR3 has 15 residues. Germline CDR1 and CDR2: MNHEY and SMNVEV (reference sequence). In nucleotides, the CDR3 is TGTGCCAGCAGTTTAGGACAGTATAGCAATCAGCCCCAGCATTTT. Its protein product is CASSLGQYSNQPQHF.

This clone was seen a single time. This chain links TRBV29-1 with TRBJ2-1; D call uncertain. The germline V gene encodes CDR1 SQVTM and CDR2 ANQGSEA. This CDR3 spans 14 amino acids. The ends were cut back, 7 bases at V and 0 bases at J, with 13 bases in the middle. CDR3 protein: CSAILPSSYNEQFF. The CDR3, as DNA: TGCAGCGCGATACTGCCAAGCTCCTACAATGAGCAGTTCTTC.

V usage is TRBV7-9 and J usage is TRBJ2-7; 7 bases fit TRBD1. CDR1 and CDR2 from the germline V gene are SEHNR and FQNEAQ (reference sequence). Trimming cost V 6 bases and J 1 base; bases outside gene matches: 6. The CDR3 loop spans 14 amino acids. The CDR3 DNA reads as TGTGCCAGCAGTCGGGACAGAATTTCCTACGAGCAGTACTTC. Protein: CASSRDRISYEQYF.

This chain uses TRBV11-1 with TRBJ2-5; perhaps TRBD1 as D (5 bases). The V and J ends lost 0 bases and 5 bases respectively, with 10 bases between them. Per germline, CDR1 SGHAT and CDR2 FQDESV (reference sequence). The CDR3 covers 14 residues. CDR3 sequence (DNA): TGTGCCAGCAGCTTAGCGCCAAGGGGTGAGACCCAGTACTTC. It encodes CASSLAPRGETQYF.

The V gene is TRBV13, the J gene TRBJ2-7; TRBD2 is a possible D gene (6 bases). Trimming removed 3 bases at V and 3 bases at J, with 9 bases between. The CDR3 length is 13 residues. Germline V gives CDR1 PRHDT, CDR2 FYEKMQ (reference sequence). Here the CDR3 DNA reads TGTGCCAGCAGCTTTGGAGGGGACTACGAGCAGTACTTC. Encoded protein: CASSFGGDYEQYF.

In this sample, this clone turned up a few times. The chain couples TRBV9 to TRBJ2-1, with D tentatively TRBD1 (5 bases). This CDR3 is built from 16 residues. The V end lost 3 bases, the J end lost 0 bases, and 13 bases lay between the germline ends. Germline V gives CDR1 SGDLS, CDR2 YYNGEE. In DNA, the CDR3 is TGTGCCAGCAGCGCCTGGGTCCAGGGCTCCTACAATGAGCAGTTCTTC. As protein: CASSAWVQGSYNEQFF.

DNA for the CDR3: TGCGCCAGCAGCCCCGGGACAGGGTTGGATCAGCCCCAGCATTTT. Translated, it gives CASSPGTGLDQPQHF. The V gene is TRBV5-1, the J gene TRBJ1-5, with 9 bases identical to TRBD1. Germline lookup yields CDR1 SGHRS and CDR2 YFSETQ. The ends lost 4 bases at V and 5 bases at J; junction bases unmatched: 7. The CDR3 is made up of 15 amino acids.

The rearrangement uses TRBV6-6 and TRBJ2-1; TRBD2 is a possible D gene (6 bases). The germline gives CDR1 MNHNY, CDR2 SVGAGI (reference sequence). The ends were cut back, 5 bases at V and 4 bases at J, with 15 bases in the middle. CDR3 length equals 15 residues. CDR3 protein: CASSPNKAGYNEQFF. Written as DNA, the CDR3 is TGTGCCAGCAGTCCAAATAAAGCGGGTTACAATGAGCAGTTCTTC.

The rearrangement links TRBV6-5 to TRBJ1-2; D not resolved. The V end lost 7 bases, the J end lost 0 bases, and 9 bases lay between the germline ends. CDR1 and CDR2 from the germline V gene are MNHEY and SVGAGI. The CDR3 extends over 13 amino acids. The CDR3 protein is CASMTGANYGYTF. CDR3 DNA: TGTGCCAGCATGACCGGAGCTAACTATGGCTACACCTTC.

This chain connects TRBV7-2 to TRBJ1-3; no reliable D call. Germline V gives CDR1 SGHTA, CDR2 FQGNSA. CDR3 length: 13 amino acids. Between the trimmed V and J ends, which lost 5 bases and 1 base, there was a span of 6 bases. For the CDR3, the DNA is TGTGCCAGCAGCCCCGAGTCTGGAAACACCATATATTTT. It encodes CASSPESGNTIYF.

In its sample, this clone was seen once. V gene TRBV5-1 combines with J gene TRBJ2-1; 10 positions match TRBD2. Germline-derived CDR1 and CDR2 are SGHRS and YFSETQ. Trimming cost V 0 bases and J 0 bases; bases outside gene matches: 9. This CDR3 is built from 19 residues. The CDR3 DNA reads TGCGCCAGCAGCTTGGCCGGGACTAGCGTTCCGAGCTCCTACAATGAGCAGTTCTTC. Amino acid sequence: CASSLAGTSVPSSYNEQFF.

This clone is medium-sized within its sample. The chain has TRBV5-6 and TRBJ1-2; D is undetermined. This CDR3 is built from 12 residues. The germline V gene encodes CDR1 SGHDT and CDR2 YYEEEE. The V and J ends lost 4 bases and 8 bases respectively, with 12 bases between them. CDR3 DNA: TGTGCCAGCAGCCAGCCTTCCGGGGGCTACACCTTC. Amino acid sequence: CASSQPSGGYTF.

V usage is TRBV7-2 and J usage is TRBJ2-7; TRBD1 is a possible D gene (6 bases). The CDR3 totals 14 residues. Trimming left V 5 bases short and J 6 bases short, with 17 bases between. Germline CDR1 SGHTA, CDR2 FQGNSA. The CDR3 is CASSPGQTRSEQYF. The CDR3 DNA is TGTGCCAGCAGCCCAGGACAGACAAGGAGCGAGCAGTACTTC.

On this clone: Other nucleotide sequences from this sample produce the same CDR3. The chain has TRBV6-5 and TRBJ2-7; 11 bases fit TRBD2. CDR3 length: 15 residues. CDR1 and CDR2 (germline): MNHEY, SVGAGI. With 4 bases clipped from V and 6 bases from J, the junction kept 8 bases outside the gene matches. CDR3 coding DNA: TGTGCCAGCAGTTTCTCACTAGCGGGGGTGGGCGAGCAGTACTTC. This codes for CASSFSLAGVGEQYF.

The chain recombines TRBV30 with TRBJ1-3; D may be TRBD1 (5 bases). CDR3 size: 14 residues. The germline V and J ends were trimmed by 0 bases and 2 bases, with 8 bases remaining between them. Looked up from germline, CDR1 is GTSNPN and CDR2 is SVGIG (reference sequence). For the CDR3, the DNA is TGTGCCTGGAGTGTATCCAGGGCTGGAAACACCATATATTTT. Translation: CAWSVSRAGNTIYF.